The clone carrying this TCR beta chain was seen a few times. Its antigen is undetermined. Researchers barred patients who had uncontrolled infection, other autoimmune disease, pregnancy or lactation. It was RNA transcripts that yielded the amplified TCR beta CDR3 regions. A first-round RT-PCR of the TCR CDR3 used the HTBI primer set. TCRdb re-derived calls from the multiplex PCR reads in MiXCR, one entry per CDR3 protein. This sample has about 290,000 distinct CDR3 sequences, with roughly 15% found just once. CDR1 and CDR2 from the germline V gene are SGHTA and FQGNSA. J was trimmed by 3 bases and V by 5 bases; bases with no gene match: 10. There are 16 residues in the CDR3. The data were obtained in a study of T cells in Graves' hyperthyroidism and ophthalmopathy. Study-wide background: Peripheral blood collection took place at initial diagnosis, before any treatment. Study-level points and caveats: Ophthalmopathy onset followed model prediction by a median around 6.6 months.

The chain carries TRBV7-2 and TRBJ2-7; 10 positions match TRBD2. The receptor was derived from a woman between 45 and 60 years old with Graves' hyperthyroidism that later progressed to Graves' ophthalmopathy. The specimen was blood. The CDR3 loop reads CASSPRVIAGGYEQYF. For the CDR3, the DNA is TGTGCCAGCAGCCCCAGGGTAATAGCGGGGGGCTACGAGCAGTACTTC.